These 10 T cell receptor beta chains were all obtained from the same sample, sequenced in a study of T cells in localized non-small cell lung cancer. Only in-frame clones appear in the TCRdb table, and some are missing; sequencing was by immunoSEQ multiplex PCR. The profile shows about 40,000 clones, roughly 86% of them singletons. The material sequenced was peripheral blood, taken before any cancer treatment. These TCRs come from a man aged 40 to 69 with stage I lung adenocarcinoma.

This chain joins TRBV19 and TRBJ1-2; no clear D. CDR3 size: 16 residues. V lost 7 bases and J 0 bases, leaving 18 bases between the germline ends. Germline lookup yields CDR1 LNHDA and CDR2 SQIVND (reference sequence). CDR3 residues: CASTQASGRSNYGYTF. The CDR3 coding sequence is TGTGCCAGTACCCAGGCGTCCGGCCGTTCTAACTATGGCTACACCTTC. The full variable domain, in which reference TRBV19 and TRBJ1-2 provide the parts outside the CDR3, is DGGITQSPKYLFRKEGQNVTLSCEQNLNHDAMYWYRQDPGQGLRLIYYSQIVNDFQKGDIAEGYSVSREKKESFPLTVTSAQKNPTAFYLCASTQASGRSNYGYTFGSGTRLTVV.

The chain links TRBV28 to TRBJ2-7, with 7 bases matching TRBD1. The CDR3 spans 14 residues. The germline V gene has CDR1 MDHEN and CDR2 SYDVKM. The V gene end was trimmed by 4 bases and the J gene end by 4 bases; junction bases not matched to a gene: 7. CDR3 sequence (DNA): TGTGCCAGCAGTTCCGGGACAGTGCTGTACGAGCAGTACTTC. Translation gives CASSSGTVLYEQYF.

This chain joins TRBV7-9 and TRBJ2-1; TRBD1 agrees at 7 bases. The V gene's germline CDR1 is SEHNR and CDR2 FQNEAQ (reference sequence). V shed 4 bases, J shed 7 bases, and the junction held 7 bases outside the gene matches. The CDR3 contains 14 residues. CDR3 protein: CASSSPGTANEQFF. Here the CDR3 DNA reads TGTGCCAGCAGCTCACCCGGGACAGCGAATGAGCAGTTCTTC.

V gene TRBV29-1 combines with J gene TRBJ1-2; a possible D gene is TRBD1 (5 bases). Germline lookup yields CDR1 SQVTM and CDR2 ANQGSEA. This CDR3 is built from 14 residues. The germline V and J ends were trimmed by 3 bases and 1 base, with 12 bases remaining between them. The CDR3 spells CSVESRGVNYGYTF. For the CDR3, the DNA is TGCAGCGTTGAGAGCCGAGGGGTTAACTATGGCTACACCTTC.

The genes are TRBV11-2 and TRBJ1-1; the D is unclear. Germline V gene data show CDR1 as SGHAT and CDR2 as FQNNGV. This CDR3 spans 15 amino acids. Trimming cost V 0 bases and J 3 bases, with 11 bases left between them. The CDR3 nucleotides read TGTGCCAGCAGCTTAGAGCCGGGTTCCTACACTGAAGCTTTCTTT. It translates to CASSLEPGSYTEAFF.

This clone was seen a handful of times. V gene TRBV6-5 combines with J gene TRBJ2-1; unclear D gene. CDR3 length: 13 amino acids. V lost 6 bases and J 9 bases, leaving 15 bases between the germline ends. The germline V gene encodes CDR1 MNHEY and CDR2 SVGAGI. The CDR3 DNA reads TGTGCCAGCAGCCAAACGGTTAAGGGTGAGCAGTTCTTC. Translation gives CASSQTVKGEQFF.

CDR3 bases: TGTGCCAGCAGCGCCGGGACCTGGGGGACTGAAGCTTTCTTT. Protein: CASSAGTWGTEAFF. The V call is TRBV13, the J call TRBJ1-1, with D perhaps matching TRBD1 (5 bases). CDR3 length: 14 residues. Trimming stripped 5 bases from V and 5 bases from J, with 15 bases between. Germline assignment: CDR1 PRHDT and CDR2 FYEKMQ (reference sequence).

The V and J genes are TRBV7-2 and TRBJ1-1, with D uncertain. The CDR3 spans 12 residues. The germline V and J ends were trimmed by 8 bases and 5 bases, with 12 bases remaining between them. Germline V gives CDR1 SGHTA, CDR2 FQGNSA. DNA for the CDR3: TGTGCCAGCCATACCCGGATGACTGAAGCTTTCTTT. Protein sequence: CASHTRMTEAFF.

This clone was seen only a few times. This sequence joins TRBV18 and TRBJ1-2, with 8 bases matching TRBD1. V trimming: 2 bases; J trimming: 0 bases; junction bases outside the gene matches: 5. Germline lookup yields CDR1 KGHSH and CDR2 LQKENI. The CDR3 covers 16 residues. CDR3 in amino acids: CASSPGQGTSNYGYTF. CDR3 in DNA: TGTGCCAGCTCACCAGGACAGGGAACCTCTAACTATGGCTACACCTTC.

The count of this clone is one. The rearrangement uses TRBV27 and TRBJ1-2, with D perhaps TRBD1 (5 bases). Trimming pared 3 bases from V and 8 bases from J, leaving 13 bases between. This CDR3 has 13 residues. Germline assignment: CDR1 MNHEY and CDR2 SMNVEV (reference sequence). CDR3 nucleotides: TGTGCCAGCAGTTTCGGTCAGGGAGGGGGCTACACCTTC. Translated, it gives CASSFGQGGGYTF.